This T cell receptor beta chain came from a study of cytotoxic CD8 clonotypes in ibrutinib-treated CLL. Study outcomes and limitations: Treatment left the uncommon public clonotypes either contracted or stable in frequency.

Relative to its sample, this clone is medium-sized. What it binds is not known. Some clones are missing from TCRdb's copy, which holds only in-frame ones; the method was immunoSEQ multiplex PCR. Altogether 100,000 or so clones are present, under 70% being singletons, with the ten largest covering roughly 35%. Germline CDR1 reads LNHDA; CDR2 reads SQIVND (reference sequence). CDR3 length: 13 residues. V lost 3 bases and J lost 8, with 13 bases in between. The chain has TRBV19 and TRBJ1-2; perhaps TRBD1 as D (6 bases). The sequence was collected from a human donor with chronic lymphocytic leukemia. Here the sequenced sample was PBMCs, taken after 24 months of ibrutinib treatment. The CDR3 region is CASSITQGSGYTF. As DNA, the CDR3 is TGTGCCAGTAGTATCACCCAGGGGTCGGGCTACACCTTC.